The 15 T cell receptor beta chains below come from one sample, sequenced in a study of T cell responses to AZD1222 COVID-19 vaccine. TCRdb's table, derived via immunoSEQ multiplex PCR, lists solely in-frame clones and lacks some. The data contain approximately 150,000 clones, about nine tenths of them singletons. This material consisted of peripheral blood, taken 28 days after the second AZD1222 dose. The receptor source for this set is an adult who received the AZD1222 COVID-19 vaccine.

The rearrangement uses TRBV27 and TRBJ1-3; possibly TRBD1 for D (6 bases). Trimming removed 3 bases at V and 1 base at J, with 16 bases between. In germline, CDR1 is MNHEY, CDR2 SMNVEV (reference sequence). The CDR3 totals 17 residues. The CDR3 bases are TGTGCCAGCAGTTTTGGTACAGGGCCCTTGTCTGGAAACACCATATATTTT. This encodes CASSFGTGPLSGNTIYF.

This chain joins TRBV7-9 and TRBJ2-1, with D uncertain. This CDR3 region has 13 residues. Between the trimmed V and J ends, which lost 3 bases and 8 bases, there was a span of 11 bases. CDR1 and CDR2 from the germline V gene are SEHNR and FQNEAQ (reference sequence). In DNA, the CDR3 is TGTGCCAGCAGCTTGGATGCCGGCGATGAGCAGTTCTTC. Translated: CASSLDAGDEQFF.

The genes are TRBV27 and TRBJ1-1, with 10 bases identical to TRBD1. This CDR3 is 14 amino acids long. Germline-derived CDR1 and CDR2 are MNHEY and SMNVEV (reference sequence). Trimming at V came to 5 bases and at J to 4 bases, leaving 4 bases not matched to a gene. This CDR3 is CASSPGQGGTEAFF. The CDR3 nucleotides read TGTGCCAGCAGTCCAGGACAGGGGGGCACTGAAGCTTTCTTT.

This chain connects TRBV5-6 to TRBJ2-7; a weak D match, TRBD1 (5 bases). In germline, CDR1 is SGHDT, CDR2 YYEEEE. CDR3 length: 16 amino acids. Trimming pared 7 bases from V and 3 bases from J, leaving 23 bases between. The CDR3: CASHFTGAGLNYEQYF. DNA of the CDR3: TGTGCCAGCCACTTTACTGGGGCAGGGCTAAACTACGAGCAGTACTTC.

This clone has a handful of counts. The same CDR3 arises from other DNA sequences in this sample as well. The CDR3 sequence: CASSLAAGGGFEQFF. The DNA of the CDR3 is TGTGCCAGCAGCTTAGCTGCCGGGGGAGGTTTTGAGCAGTTCTTC. This chain connects TRBV7-6 to TRBJ2-1, with D tentatively TRBD2 (6 bases). The CDR3 sequence is 15 residues long. Between the trimmed V and J ends, which lost 0 bases and 9 bases, there was a span of 15 bases. Germline loops: CDR1 SGHVS, CDR2 FNYEAQ.

The chain uses TRBV6-4 and TRBJ2-1, with 10 bases fitting TRBD2. Germline assignment: CDR1 MRHNA and CDR2 SNTAGT. The CDR3 has 16 amino acids. The V segment lost 6 bases and the J segment 9 bases; nucleotides outside the gene matches: 14. The CDR3 coding sequence is TGTGCCAGCAGGAGAGACGGTCTAGCGGGAGCGGGTGAGCAGTTCTTC. This codes for CASRRDGLAGAGEQFF.

The table lists this clone with a count of one. The rearrangement uses TRBV5-4 and TRBJ2-2; tentatively, D is TRBD2 (5 bases). CDR3 size: 15 residues. CDR1 and CDR2 from the germline V gene are SGHNT and YYREEE (reference sequence). Trimming pared 4 bases from V and 1 base from J, leaving 11 bases between. This CDR3 reads CASSLGLGNTGELFF. The CDR3 nucleotides are TGTGCCAGCAGCCTTGGACTGGGGAACACCGGGGAGCTGTTTTTT.

The genes are TRBV19 and TRBJ1-4; the D gene is possibly TRBD1 (5 bases). Trimming cost V 6 bases and J 0 bases, with 11 bases left between them. The CDR3 contains 15 residues. CDR1 and CDR2 from the germline V gene are LNHDA and SQIVND (reference sequence). DNA of the CDR3: TGTGCCAGTAGACTAGACAGAGCAACTAATGAAAAACTGTTTTTT. It encodes CASRLDRATNEKLFF.

The chain has TRBV29-1 and TRBJ1-4; TRBD1 matches at 7 bases. This CDR3 is built from 14 residues. V lost 6 bases, J lost 7 bases, and 11 bases stayed unmatched. Germline lookup yields CDR1 SQVTM and CDR2 ANQGSEA. The CDR3: CSVDPTGLGEKLFF. The CDR3 nucleotides read TGCAGCGTCGACCCGACAGGGCTGGGTGAAAAACTGTTTTTT.

The rearrangement links TRBV12-5 to TRBJ2-7; possible D gene TRBD2, 6 bases. The CDR3 runs 14 residues. V lost 1 base and J lost 3, with 10 bases in between. Per the germline V gene, CDR1 is LGHNT and CDR2 is FRNRAP. The DNA for the CDR3 is TGTGCTAGTGGTTTGGGGGGGACTTACTACGAGCAGTACTTC. As protein: CASGLGGTYYEQYF.

J is TRBJ2-7 and V is TRBV27; 7 bases are shared with TRBD1. V lost 7 bases to trimming and J lost 2 bases; unmatched junction nucleotides: 8. Germline loops: CDR1 MNHEY, CDR2 SMNVEV (reference sequence). The CDR3 extends over 14 amino acids. CDR3 loop: CASMSVDRPYEQYF. The CDR3 DNA reads as TGTGCCAGCATGTCGGTGGACAGGCCCTACGAGCAGTACTTC.

The chain recombines TRBV7-9 with TRBJ2-7, with 7 positions matching TRBD2. The CDR3 consists of 14 residues. J lost 0 bases, V lost 5 bases, and 4 bases had no gene match. Germline CDR1 is SEHNR and CDR2 is FQNEAQ (reference sequence). This CDR3 is CASSHTSDSYEQYF. CDR3 nucleotides: TGTGCCAGCAGCCACACTAGCGACTCCTACGAGCAGTACTTC.

This chain joins TRBV20-1 and TRBJ1-2, with D perhaps matching TRBD1 (6 bases). The germline V gene encodes CDR1 DFQATT and CDR2 SNEGSKA (reference sequence). V shed 6 bases and J shed 1 base, with 6 bases lying between them. The length of the CDR3 is 11 residues. CDR3 DNA: TGCAGTGCGGACAGTAACTATGGCTACACCTTC. Translating gives CSADSNYGYTF.

The rearrangement uses TRBV11-2 and TRBJ1-3, with D tentatively TRBD1 (6 bases). The length of the CDR3 is 13 residues. V lost 1 base to trimming and J lost 8 bases, with 9 bases between them. Germline CDR1 reads SGHAT; CDR2 reads FQNNGV. CDR3 region: CASSLGGGHTIYF. CDR3 DNA: TGTGCCAGCAGCTTAGGAGGGGGACACACCATATATTTT.

The gene calls are TRBV19 and TRBJ2-7; D perhaps matches TRBD1 (6 bases). CDR1 and CDR2 from the germline V gene are LNHDA and SQIVND (reference sequence). The CDR3 extends over 17 amino acids. Between the trimmed V and J ends, which lost 4 bases and 1 base, there was a span of 20 bases. This CDR3 is CASSTLRDILPSYEQYF. The CDR3, as DNA: TGTGCCAGTAGTACCCTCCGGGACATATTACCTTCCTACGAGCAGTACTTC.